This T cell receptor beta chain was sequenced during a study of blood T cell repertoires in COVID-19. Across the study: Collection of acute and convalescent COVID-19 samples took place in the United States, Italy and Spain. PBMCs, B-cell-depleted T cells, or T cells were the source of the cDNA or gDNA that made up the material.

Authors' methods: Estimates of nucleated cell counts were drawn from the amplification of reference gene primers. The protocol was immunoSEQ multiplex PCR, while the TCRdb copy is restricted to in-frame clones and leaves out a portion. V, J and clone size derive from that table, while D and trimming were established from the DNA sequence. The profile shows roughly 140,000 clones, around 84% of them singletons. The sequence came from a woman in her forties or fifties with acute or convalescent COVID-19. Sequencing was performed on peripheral blood.

This chain's CDR3 is CASSSPGEGNQPQHF. The CDR3 DNA follows: TGTGCCAGCAGTTCCCCAGGGGAAGGCAATCAGCCCCAGCATTTT. The chain uses TRBV6-2 or TRBV6-3 and TRBJ1-5, with a possible D match to TRBD1 (6 bases). CDR3 length: 15 amino acids. Germline lookup yields CDR1 MNHEY and CDR2 SVGEGT. V lost 4 bases and J 2 bases, leaving 12 bases between the germline ends.